Below are 30 T cell receptor beta chains sequenced from a single sample in a study of blood T cell repertoires in COVID-19. Clones were sequenced by immunoSEQ multiplex PCR, and TCRdb holds only the in-frame ones, with some missing. The table includes hundreds of thousands of clones, less than 90% detected once. Sequenced: PBMCs or T cells enriched from blood (not recorded which). These receptors were taken from a woman aged 45 to 65 who had recovered from COVID-19.

The genes are TRBV10-3 and TRBJ2-3, with a possible D match to TRBD2 (5 bases). In germline, CDR1 is ENHRY, CDR2 SYGVKD. The V and J ends lost 6 bases and 1 base respectively, with 8 bases between them. The CDR3 runs to 13 residues. CDR3 DNA sequence: TGTGCCATCAGCGATAGCGGCACAGATACGCAGTATTTT. Translated, it gives CAISDSGTDTQYF.

The V call is TRBV6-2 or TRBV6-3, the J call TRBJ2-3, with D possibly matching TRBD2 (6 bases). Germline V gene lookup returns CDR1 MNHEY and CDR2 SVGEGT. This CDR3 contains 15 residues. V lost 0 bases and J lost 0, with 7 bases in between. DNA of the CDR3: TGTGCCAGCAGTTACTCTGCGGGAAGCACAGATACGCAGTATTTT. Encoded protein: CASSYSAGSTDTQYF.

The rearrangement joins TRBV28 to TRBJ1-5; 7 nucleotides align to TRBD1. This CDR3 is 16 amino acids long. CDR1 is MDHEN, CDR2 SYDVKM, per germline. J was trimmed by 2 bases and V by 6 bases; bases with no gene match: 10. CDR3 in amino acids: CASSPPRGSGNQPQHF. The CDR3 DNA follows: TGTGCCAGCAGCCCCCCCAGGGGGTCGGGCAATCAGCCCCAGCATTTT.

The CDR3 loop is CATSRDREGRNEQFF. CDR3 DNA sequence: TGTGCCACCAGCAGAGATCGGGAGGGCCGGAATGAGCAGTTCTTC. The genes are TRBV15 and TRBJ2-1, with 8 positions matching TRBD2. The CDR3 runs 15 residues. The junction had 5 bases not matched to a gene; V was cut back by 0 bases and J by 7 bases. The germline V gene encodes CDR1 LNHNV and CDR2 YYDKDF (reference sequence).

The chain couples TRBV2 to TRBJ1-4, with D unclear. This CDR3 has 14 residues. V lost 6 bases to trimming and J lost 0 bases, with 8 bases between them. Germline CDR1 is SNHLY and CDR2 is FYNNEI. CDR3 DNA: TGTGCCAGCAGGCAGGAAACAACTAATGAAAAACTGTTTTTT. It specifies CASRQETTNEKLFF.

This clone has a handful of counts. The CDR3 region is CAADEPGTLPYEQYF. As DNA, the CDR3 is TGTGCCGCCGACGAACCCGGGACACTACCCTACGAGCAGTACTTC. This chain uses TRBV30 with TRBJ2-7; tentatively, D is TRBD1 (6 bases). Germline-derived CDR1 and CDR2 are GTSNPN and SVGIG (reference sequence). The CDR3 runs to 15 residues. V lost 8 bases and J lost 2, with 22 bases in between.

This chain uses TRBV4-2 with TRBJ1-5; D not certain. The germline V gene encodes CDR1 LGHNA and CDR2 YNFKEQ. With 0 bases removed from V and 6 bases from J, the gap between germline ends came to 9 bases. The CDR3 length is 14 residues. The CDR3 loop reads CASSQDEGTQPQHF. The CDR3 coding sequence is TGTGCCAGCAGCCAAGATGAGGGAACTCAGCCCCAGCATTTT.

The gene calls are TRBV7-9 and TRBJ2-2; a possible D gene is TRBD2 (6 bases). The V and J ends lost 5 bases and 7 bases respectively, with 14 bases between them. The CDR3 spans 14 residues. Germline-derived CDR1 and CDR2 are SEHNR and FQNEAQ (reference sequence). CDR3 in amino acids: CASSTRAGFGELFF. CDR3 nucleotide sequence: TGTGCCAGCAGCACGCGGGCGGGGTTCGGGGAGCTGTTTTTT. Supplemented by reference TRBV7-9 and TRBJ2-2, the full variable domain reads DTGVSQNPRHKITKRGQNVTFRCDPISEHNRLYWYRQTLGQGPEFLTYFQNEAQLEKSRLLSDRFSAERPKGSFSTLEIQRTEQGDSAMYLCASSTRAGFGELFFGEGSRLTVL.

This rearrangement joins TRBV19 to TRBJ2-7, with D maybe TRBD2 (5 bases). The V end lost 5 bases, the J end lost 0 bases, and 11 bases lay between the germline ends. CDR3 length equals 14 residues. Per the germline V gene, CDR1 is LNHDA and CDR2 is SQIVND (reference sequence). The CDR3 spells CASSVSGSSYEQYF. CDR3 sequence (DNA): TGTGCCAGTAGTGTTTCGGGGAGCTCCTACGAGCAGTACTTC.

The CDR3 DNA is TGTGCCAGCTATGAGGGAGACGAGCAGTACTTC. Its protein product is CASYEGDEQYF. V and J are TRBV2 and TRBJ2-7; tentative D call: TRBD2 (5 bases). CDR1 is SNHLY, CDR2 FYNNEI, per germline. The CDR3 runs 11 residues. V gave up 8 bases and J gave up 5 bases, with 10 bases separating them.

The V call is TRBV7-2, the J call TRBJ1-5; D is perhaps TRBD1 (5 bases). Germline CDR1 reads SGHTA; CDR2 reads FQGNSA. The CDR3 sequence is 14 residues long. V was cut by 2 bases and J by 6 bases, with 11 bases left in between. CDR3: CASSLWGGPQPQHF. The CDR3 coding sequence is TGTGCCAGCAGCTTATGGGGGGGTCCTCAGCCCCAGCATTTT.

The chain is built from TRBV11-2 and TRBJ1-1; D is uncertain. The germline V gene has CDR1 SGHAT and CDR2 FQNNGV. The CDR3 extends over 16 amino acids. V was shortened by 2 bases and J by 1 base, with 14 bases between the two germline ends. The DNA of the CDR3 is TGTGCCAGCAGCTTAAATAGGAATCGGGGGAACACTGAAGCTTTCTTT. This codes for CASSLNRNRGNTEAFF.

V usage is TRBV7-9 and J usage is TRBJ2-1; D is perhaps TRBD2 (5 bases). The CDR3 is made up of 15 amino acids. V lost 3 bases to trimming and J lost 3 bases, with 12 bases between them. The germline V gene has CDR1 SEHNR and CDR2 FQNEAQ (reference sequence). This CDR3 reads CASSFSEKGYNEQFF. The CDR3 DNA reads as TGTGCCAGCAGCTTTAGCGAGAAGGGCTACAATGAGCAGTTCTTC.

The chain joins TRBV4-1 to TRBJ1-5; a weak D match, TRBD1 (6 bases). Germline V gene sequence: CDR1 MGHRA, CDR2 YSYEKL. The V and J ends lost 9 bases and 5 bases respectively, with 17 bases between them. This CDR3 has 14 amino acids. CDR3 amino acids: CARGGGRGYQPQHF. Written as DNA, the CDR3 is TGCGCCAGGGGCGGAGGCAGGGGCTATCAGCCCCAGCATTTT.

This clone was picked up one time. The chain employs TRBV19 and TRBJ1-5; D call uncertain. The V gene's germline CDR1 is LNHDA and CDR2 SQIVND (reference sequence). The CDR3 is 13 residues long. V gave up 3 bases and J gave up 7 bases, with 10 bases separating them. CDR3 coding DNA: TGTGCCAGTAGTATCGAGCCGACACAGCCCCAGCATTTT. Protein product: CASSIEPTQPQHF.

V and J are TRBV13 and TRBJ1-1; no clear D gene. The CDR3 consists of 14 residues. Deletions cut 6 bases from V and 6 bases from J, with 17 bases between. The V gene's germline CDR1 is PRHDT and CDR2 FYEKMQ (reference sequence). Here the CDR3 DNA reads TGTGCCAGCAGGGACGGGGAAAAGGGCGCTGAAGCTTTCTTT. It codes for CASRDGEKGAEAFF.

This clone was observed a single time. The gene calls are TRBV29-1 and TRBJ1-5, with D maybe TRBD1 (5 bases). The germline V gene has CDR1 SQVTM and CDR2 ANQGSEA. The CDR3 spans 13 residues. V gave up 5 bases and J gave up 6 bases, with 14 bases separating them. CDR3 residues: CSVIVRAGQPQHF. CDR3 DNA sequence: TGCAGCGTTATCGTCAGGGCAGGTCAGCCCCAGCATTTT.

This clone was picked up one time. The V call is TRBV9, the J call TRBJ1-6; D not resolved. This CDR3 is 14 amino acids long. Germline CDR1 SGDLS, CDR2 YYNGEE. Between the trimmed V and J ends, which lost 5 bases and 5 bases, there was a span of 11 bases. CDR3 region: CASSKNRDNSPLHF. CDR3 DNA: TGTGCCAGCAGTAAAAATCGGGATAATTCACCCCTCCACTTT.

V gene TRBV28 combines with J gene TRBJ1-2; 7 bases are shared with TRBD1. This CDR3 contains 14 residues. Unmatched junction bases numbered 6, after V lost 4 bases and J lost 4 bases. Germline-derived CDR1 and CDR2 are MDHEN and SYDVKM. CDR3 region: CASSSQGRSYGYTF. CDR3 DNA: TGTGCCAGCAGTTCACAGGGGCGGAGCTATGGCTACACCTTC.

The rearrangement links TRBV28 to TRBJ1-5; D gene ambiguous. Trimming took off 2 bases at V and 2 bases at J, with 10 bases between the two ends. Germline CDR1 reads MDHEN; CDR2 reads SYDVKM. This CDR3 has 15 amino acids. The CDR3 DNA is TGTGCCAGCAGTTTAATCGCGAGGGGCAATCAGCCCCAGCATTTT. This sequence encodes CASSLIARGNQPQHF.

The chain links TRBV28 to TRBJ1-5; TRBD1 matches 11 bases. Germline V gene data show CDR1 as MDHEN and CDR2 as SYDVKM. Germline trimming cut 6 bases from V and 4 bases from J; bases unmatched to any gene: 11. CDR3 size: 17 residues. The CDR3 reads CASRASSGTGGNQPQHF. The DNA of the CDR3 is TGTGCCAGCAGAGCCTCCTCCGGGACAGGGGGTAATCAGCCCCAGCATTTT. Full variable domain (remainder filled in from reference TRBV28 and TRBJ1-5): DVKVTQSSRYLVKRTGEKVFLECVQDMDHENMFWYRQDPGLGLRLIYFSYDVKMKEKGDIPEGYSVSREKKERFSLILESASTNQTSMYLCASRASSGTGGNQPQHFGDGTRLSIL.

The rearrangement joins TRBV7-8 to TRBJ2-4, with TRBD2 as a possible D gene (5 bases). The CDR3 is 15 residues long. Trimming stripped 1 base from V and 3 bases from J, with 10 bases between. Germline assignment: CDR1 SGHVS and CDR2 FQNEAQ. The CDR3 reads CASSLETTIKNIQYF. CDR3 in DNA: TGTGCCAGCAGCTTAGAGACTACCATCAAAAACATTCAGTACTTC.

The V and J genes are TRBV9 and TRBJ1-4; 9 bases align to TRBD1. Trimming took 4 bases from V and 0 from J; bases not matched to a gene: 7. Germline V gene sequence: CDR1 SGDLS, CDR2 YYNGEE. The CDR3 is made up of 17 amino acids. The CDR3 coding sequence is TGTGCCAGCAGCAGTACAGGGGGCCCTGCAACTAATGAAAAACTGTTTTTT. Translating it yields CASSSTGGPATNEKLFF.

V and J are TRBV28 and TRBJ1-5, with TRBD1 identical over 7 bases. Germline loops: CDR1 MDHEN, CDR2 SYDVKM. V gave up 9 bases and J gave up 1 base; unmatched junction bases: 6. The CDR3 runs 14 residues. The CDR3 DNA reads as TGTGCCAGTTTCCAGGGGGTGAGCAATCAGCCCCAGCATTTT. As protein: CASFQGVSNQPQHF.

In regard to this clone: At one end the junction does not follow the germline gene, possibly because of a read error. The chain combines TRBV7-8 with TRBJ2-1, with TRBD2 matching over 8 bases. The germline V gene encodes CDR1 SGHVS and CDR2 FQNEAQ. CDR3 size: 12 residues. CDR3 sequence (DNA): TGTGCCAGCAGCCCAAGGGGCGGCGGGGGGATCTTC. It is translated as CASSPRGGGGIF.

V and J are TRBV11-3 and TRBJ2-7, with TRBD2 matching 9 bases. Germline trimming cut 3 bases from V and 3 bases from J; bases unmatched to any gene: 6. This CDR3 comprises 15 residues. Germline V gene data show CDR1 as SGHNT and CDR2 as YENEEA. CDR3 nucleotides: TGTGCCAGCAGCTTTGATAGCGGGAGTATCTACGAGCAGTACTTC. Its protein is CASSFDSGSIYEQYF.

This chain connects TRBV25-1 to TRBJ2-3; 11 positions agree with TRBD2. There are 14 residues in the CDR3. The germline V gene encodes CDR1 MGHDK and CDR2 SYGVNS. Trimming removed 4 bases from V and 4 bases from J; junction bases left unmatched: 1. CDR3 coding DNA: TGTGCCAGCAGTGCTAGCGGGAGGTCAGATACGCAGTATTTT. Translated, it gives CASSASGRSDTQYF.

The CDR3 DNA is TGTGCCAGCAGTTACTCGAGTAGGGGTTCATACGAGCAGTACTTC. Residues: CASSYSSRGSYEQYF. This chain uses TRBV6-2 or TRBV6-3 with TRBJ2-7; weak D call: TRBD1 (5 bases). The germline CDR1 and CDR2 sequences are MNHEY and SVGEGT. V dropped 0 bases and J dropped 4 bases, with 13 bases sitting between them. The length of the CDR3 is 15 residues.

For this clone: One junction end does not reproduce the germline sequence, and a read error may be involved. The V and J genes are TRBV9 and TRBJ2-2, with D maybe TRBD2 (5 bases). Germline CDR1 is SGDLS and CDR2 is YYNGEE. The CDR3 totals 13 residues. DNA of the CDR3: TGTGCCAGCAGCGTAGTGGTCTCCGGGAAGCTGTTTTTT. Amino acid sequence: CASSVVVSGKLFF. The whole variable domain, filled in from reference TRBV9 and TRBJ2-2, reads DSGVTQTPKHLITATGQRVTLRCSPRSGDLSVYWYQQSLDQGLQFLIQYYNGEERAKGNILERFSAQQFPDLHSELNLSSLELGDSALYFCASSVVVSGKLFFGEGSRLTVL.

The J gene is TRBJ1-2, the V gene TRBV29-1; TRBD1 aligns across 7 bases. The germline V gene encodes CDR1 SQVTM and CDR2 ANQGSEA. CDR3 length equals 12 residues. J was trimmed by 8 bases and V by 4 bases; bases with no gene match: 7. CDR3 coding DNA: TGCAGCGTTGGACAGGGAAGAAGAGGCTACACCTTC. Residues: CSVGQGRRGYTF.